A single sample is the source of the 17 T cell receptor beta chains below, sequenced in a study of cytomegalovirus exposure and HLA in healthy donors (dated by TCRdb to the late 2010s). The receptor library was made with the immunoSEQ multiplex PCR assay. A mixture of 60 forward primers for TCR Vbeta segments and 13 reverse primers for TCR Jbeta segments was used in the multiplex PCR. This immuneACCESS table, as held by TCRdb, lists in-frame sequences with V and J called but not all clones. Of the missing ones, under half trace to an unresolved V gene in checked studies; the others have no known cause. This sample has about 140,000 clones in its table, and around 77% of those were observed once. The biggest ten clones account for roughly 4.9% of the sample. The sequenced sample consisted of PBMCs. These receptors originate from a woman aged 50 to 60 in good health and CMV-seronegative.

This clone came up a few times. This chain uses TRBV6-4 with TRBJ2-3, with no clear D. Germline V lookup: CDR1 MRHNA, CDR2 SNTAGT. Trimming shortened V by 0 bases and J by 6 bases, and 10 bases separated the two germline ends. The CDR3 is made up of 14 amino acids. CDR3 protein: CASSDSGPADTQYF. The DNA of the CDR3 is TGTGCCAGCAGTGACTCTGGGCCCGCGGATACGCAGTATTTT.

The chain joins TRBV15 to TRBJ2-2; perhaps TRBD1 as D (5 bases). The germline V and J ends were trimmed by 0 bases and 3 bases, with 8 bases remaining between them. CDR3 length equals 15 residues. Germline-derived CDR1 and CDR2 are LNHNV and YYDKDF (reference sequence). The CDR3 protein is CATSRDGHYTGELFF. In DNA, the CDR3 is TGTGCCACCAGCAGAGATGGACACTACACCGGGGAGCTGTTTTTT. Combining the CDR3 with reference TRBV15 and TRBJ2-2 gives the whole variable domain DAMVIQNPRYQVTQFGKPVTLSCSQTLNHNVMYWYQQKSSQAPKLLFHYYDKDFNNEADTPDNFQSRRPNTSFCFLDIRSPGLGDTAMYLCATSRDGHYTGELFFGEGSRLTVL.

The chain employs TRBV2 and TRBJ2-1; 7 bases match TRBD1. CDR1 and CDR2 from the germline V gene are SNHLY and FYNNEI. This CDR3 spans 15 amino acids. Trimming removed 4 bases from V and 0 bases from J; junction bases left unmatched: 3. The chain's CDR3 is CASSGAGGSYNEQFF. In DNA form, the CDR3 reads TGTGCCAGCAGTGGGGCAGGGGGCTCCTACAATGAGCAGTTCTTC. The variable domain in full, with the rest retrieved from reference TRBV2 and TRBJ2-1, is EPEVTQTPSHQVTQMGQEVILRCVPISNHLYFYWYRQILGQKVEFLVSFYNNEISEKSEIFDDQFSVERPDGSNFTLKIRSTKLEDSAMYFCASSGAGGSYNEQFFGPGTRLTVL.

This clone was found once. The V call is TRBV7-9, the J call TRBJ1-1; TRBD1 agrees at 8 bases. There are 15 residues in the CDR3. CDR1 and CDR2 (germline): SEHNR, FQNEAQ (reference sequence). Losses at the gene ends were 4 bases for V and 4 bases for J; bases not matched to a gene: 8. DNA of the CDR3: TGTGCCAGCAGCTCCGATAGGACAGGGATCACTGAAGCTTTCTTT. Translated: CASSSDRTGITEAFF.

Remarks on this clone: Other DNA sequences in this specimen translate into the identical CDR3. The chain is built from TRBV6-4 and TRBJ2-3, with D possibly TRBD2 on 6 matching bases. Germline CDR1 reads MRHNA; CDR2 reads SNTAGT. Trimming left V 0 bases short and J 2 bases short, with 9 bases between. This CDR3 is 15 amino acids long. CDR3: CASSDSSGPTDTQYF. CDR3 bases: TGTGCCAGCAGTGACTCTAGCGGACCCACAGATACGCAGTATTTT.

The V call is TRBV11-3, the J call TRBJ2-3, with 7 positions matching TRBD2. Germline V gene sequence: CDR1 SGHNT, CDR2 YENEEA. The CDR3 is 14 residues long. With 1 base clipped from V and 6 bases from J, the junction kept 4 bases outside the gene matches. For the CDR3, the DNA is TGTGCCAGCAGCTTAGGGGGAGGGACGGATACGCAGTATTTT. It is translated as CASSLGGGTDTQYF.

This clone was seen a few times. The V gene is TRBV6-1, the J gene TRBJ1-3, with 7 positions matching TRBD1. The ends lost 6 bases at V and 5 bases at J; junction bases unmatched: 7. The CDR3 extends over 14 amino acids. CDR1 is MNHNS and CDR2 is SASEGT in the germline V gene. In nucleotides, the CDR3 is TGTGCCAGCAGAGACAGGGAAAGTAGAAACACCATATATTTT. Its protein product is CASRDRESRNTIYF.

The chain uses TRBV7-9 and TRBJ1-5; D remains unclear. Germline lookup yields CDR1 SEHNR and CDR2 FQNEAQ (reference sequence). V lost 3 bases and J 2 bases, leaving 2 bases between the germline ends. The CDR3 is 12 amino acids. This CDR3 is CASSFGNQPQHF. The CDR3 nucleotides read TGTGCCAGCAGCTTCGGCAATCAGCCCCAGCATTTT.

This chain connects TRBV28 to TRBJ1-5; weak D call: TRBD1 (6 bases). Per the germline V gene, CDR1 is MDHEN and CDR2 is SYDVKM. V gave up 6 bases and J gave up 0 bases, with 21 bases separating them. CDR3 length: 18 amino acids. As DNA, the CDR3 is TGTGCCAGCAGCGATGGACAGCCTTTTGGGACTAGCAATCAGCCCCAGCATTTT. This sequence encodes CASSDGQPFGTSNQPQHF.

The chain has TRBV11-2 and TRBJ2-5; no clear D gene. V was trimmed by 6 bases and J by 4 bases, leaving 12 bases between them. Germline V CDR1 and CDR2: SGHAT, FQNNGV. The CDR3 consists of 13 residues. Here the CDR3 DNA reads TGTGCCAGCAGACACACGAGGCGAGAGACCCAGTACTTC. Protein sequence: CASRHTRRETQYF.

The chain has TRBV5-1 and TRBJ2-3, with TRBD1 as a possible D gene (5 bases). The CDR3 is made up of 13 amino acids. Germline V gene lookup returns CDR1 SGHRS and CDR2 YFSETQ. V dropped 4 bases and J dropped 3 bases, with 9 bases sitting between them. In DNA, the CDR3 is TGCGCCAGCAGCAGCCAGGGAACAGATACGCAGTATTTT. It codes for CASSSQGTDTQYF. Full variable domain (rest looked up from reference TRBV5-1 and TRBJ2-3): KAGVTQTPRYLIKTRGQQVTLSCSPISGHRSVSWYQQTPGQGLQFLFEYFSETQRNKGNFPGRFSGRQFSNSRSEMNVSTLELGDSALYLCASSSQGTDTQYFGPGTRLTVL.

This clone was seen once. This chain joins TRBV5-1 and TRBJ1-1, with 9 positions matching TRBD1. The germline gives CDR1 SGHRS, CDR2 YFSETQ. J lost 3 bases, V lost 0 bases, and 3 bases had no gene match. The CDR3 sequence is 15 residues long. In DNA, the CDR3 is TGCGCCAGCAGCTTGGACAGGGGGCTGGACACTGAAGCTTTCTTT. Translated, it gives CASSLDRGLDTEAFF.

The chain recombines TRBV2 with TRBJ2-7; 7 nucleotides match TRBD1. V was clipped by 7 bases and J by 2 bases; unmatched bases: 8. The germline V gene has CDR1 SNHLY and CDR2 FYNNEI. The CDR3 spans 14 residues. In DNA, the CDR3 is TGTGCCAGCAACCCTTGGGACAGTCCCTACGAGCAGTACTTC. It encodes CASNPWDSPYEQYF.

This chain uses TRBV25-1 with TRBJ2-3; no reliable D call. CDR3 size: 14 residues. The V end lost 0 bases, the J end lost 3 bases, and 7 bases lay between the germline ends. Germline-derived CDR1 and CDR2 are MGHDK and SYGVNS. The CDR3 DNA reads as TGTGCCAGCAGTGAATATGCGTTAACAGATACGCAGTATTTT. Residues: CASSEYALTDTQYF.

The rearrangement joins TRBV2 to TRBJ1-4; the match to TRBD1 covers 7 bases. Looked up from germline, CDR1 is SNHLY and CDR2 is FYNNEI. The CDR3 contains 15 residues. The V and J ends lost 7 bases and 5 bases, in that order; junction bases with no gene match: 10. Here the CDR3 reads CASTRIGTENEKLFF. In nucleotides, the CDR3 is TGTGCCAGCACTCGAATCGGGACAGAGAATGAAAAACTGTTTTTT.

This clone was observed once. CDR3 in DNA: TGTGCCAGCAGTGACTCGTGGACAGGTTCCACCAATGAGCAGTTCTTC. Its translation is CASSDSWTGSTNEQFF. This chain links TRBV6-4 with TRBJ2-1, with 7 bases identical to TRBD1. J lost 6 bases, V lost 0 bases, and 8 bases had no gene match. CDR1 is MRHNA and CDR2 is SNTAGT in the germline V gene. This CDR3 spans 16 amino acids.

The CDR3, as DNA: TGTGCCAGCAGTGTTGAACAGGGCTCCTACGAGCAGTACTTC. This gives the protein CASSVEQGSYEQYF. This rearrangement joins TRBV6-1 to TRBJ2-7; D is perhaps TRBD1 (6 bases). Germline V gene sequence: CDR1 MNHNS, CDR2 SASEGT. V lost 4 bases and J lost 0, with 10 bases in between. The CDR3 is 14 amino acids.